A selection of T cell receptor beta chains follows, all from one sample in a study of human T cells and chemical hapten exposure. One entry per CDR3 protein, called by TCRdb with MiXCR from the RACE reads. Among tens of thousands of distinct CDR3 sequences, roughly 10% were seen once, and the ten largest hold around 2.5%. Here the sequenced sample was whole blood, taken in connection with sensitization to the hapten diphenylcyclopropenone (DPC). Receptors were obtained from a woman in her twenties or thirties with alopecia areata. Some clones in this sample may be carry-over from other donors' samples. Each CDR3 is given with its conserved first and last residue. D genes are given only for firm matches. Some rows have no size entry. The others give once, few or many, or a class for an expanded clone.

j_call clone_size v_call cdr3_length d_call cdr3_aa cdr3_nt
TRBJ2-1 once TRBV6-6 16 TRBD2 CASSSSDASGYNEQFF TGTGCCAGCAGTTCCTCCGATGCTAGCGGGTACAATGAGCAGTTCTTC
TRBJ1-4 . TRBV28 13 TRBD1 CASLTGGIEKLFF TGTGCCAGCCTAACAGGGGGGATTGAAAAACTGTTTTTT
TRBJ2-1 many TRBV7-2 14 TRBD2 CASSLALAGAEQFF TGTGCCAGCAGCTTAGCACTAGCGGGAGCGGAGCAGTTCTTC
TRBJ2-3 . TRBV6-6 13 . CASSWGGTDTQYF TGTGCCAGCAGTTGGGGGGGCACAGATACGCAGTATTTT
TRBJ1-6 many TRBV6-2/TRBV6-3 14 . CASSYWDTDSPLHF TGTGCCAGCAGTTACTGGGACACCGATTCACCCCTCCACTTT
TRBJ1-2 few TRBV6-2/TRBV6-3 15 . CASSPPETGYYGYTF TGTGCCAGCAGTCCACCCGAGACGGGATACTATGGCTACACCTTC
TRBJ2-5 . TRBV7-9 14 . CASSLVTGAGTQYF TGTGCCAGCAGCTTAGTCACCGGGGCCGGGACCCAGTACTTC
TRBJ2-5 . TRBV29-1 11 . CSVDPGETQYF TGCAGCGTTGATCCCGGGGAGACCCAGTACTTC
TRBJ1-2 many TRBV7-9 15 . CASSLGVAGNYGYTF TGTGCCAGCAGCTTAGGCGTGGCGGGGAACTATGGCTACACCTTC
TRBJ1-3 many TRBV7-2 14 . CASATESSGNTIYF TGTGCCAGCGCGACGGAGAGCTCTGGAAACACCATATATTTT
TRBJ2-1 . TRBV7-9 16 TRBD2 CASSPGTSRNHNEQFF TGTGCCAGCAGCCCCGGGACTAGCCGGAATCACAATGAGCAGTTCTTC
TRBJ2-2 . TRBV24-1 16 TRBD1 CATSDLGQANTGELFF TGTGCCACCAGTGATTTGGGACAGGCGAACACCGGGGAGCTGTTTTTT
TRBJ2-7 few TRBV28 15 . CASSPLRDGLYEQYF TGTGCCAGCAGTCCTCTTCGGGACGGCTTATACGAGCAGTACTTC
TRBJ2-3 . TRBV20-1 15 . CSAELRGTATDTQYF TGCAGTGCTGAGCTTCGGGGGACCGCCACAGATACGCAGTATTTT
TRBJ2-3 . TRBV20-1 15 . CSARDNPSGTDTQYF TGCAGTGCTAGAGATAATCCTAGCGGCACAGATACGCAGTATTTT
TRBJ1-3 few TRBV6-5 16 . CASSYSPRGAGNTIYF TGTGCCAGCAGTTACTCGCCCAGGGGCGCCGGAAACACCATATATTTT
TRBJ1-2 . TRBV6-5 16 TRBD1 CASSYAPGQGLKGYTF TGTGCCAGCAGTTACGCCCCGGGACAGGGTTTGAAAGGCTACACCTTC
TRBJ1-2 few TRBV18 15 . CASSPAGNPNYGYTF TGTGCCAGCTCACCGGCAGGGAACCCTAACTATGGCTACACCTTC
TRBJ2-7 . TRBV27 14 . CASSLTIGGGEQYF TGTGCCAGCAGTTTAACCATTGGTGGGGGCGAGCAGTACTTC
TRBJ2-2 . TRBV5-5 18 TRBD2 CASSYQPGLAGVSGELFF TGTGCCAGCAGCTATCAACCCGGACTAGCGGGAGTGTCCGGGGAGCTGTTTTTT
TRBJ1-1 many TRBV6-2/TRBV6-3 14 . CASSYVEGGTEAFF TGTGCCAGCAGTTACGTCGAAGGCGGCACTGAAGCTTTCTTT
TRBJ1-3 . TRBV5-5 16 . CASSLSWDIGGNTIYF TGTGCCAGCAGCTTGTCGTGGGATATAGGTGGAAACACCATATATTTT
TRBJ2-7 many TRBV14 21 . CASSQDHFGQALPGNYGEQYF TGTGCCAGCAGCCAAGATCATTTCGGCCAGGCGCTCCCCGGTAATTATGGAGAGCAGTACTTC
TRBJ2-3 few TRBV11-2 14 . CASSLRLSTDTQYF TGTGCCAGCAGCTTAAGGCTGAGCACAGATACGCAGTATTTT
TRBJ2-3 many TRBV3-1 17 TRBD2 CASSQTTTSGTTDTQYF TGTGCCAGCAGCCAAACTACGACTAGCGGGACAACAGATACGCAGTATTTT
TRBJ2-3 . TRBV7-2 14 . CASSLRDPRGTQYF TGTGCCAGCAGCCTCCGGGACCCCCGGGGTACGCAGTATTTT
TRBJ1-5 few TRBV3-1 14 TRBD1 CASSPGTGNQPQHF TGTGCCAGCAGCCCAGGGACAGGCAATCAGCCCCAGCATTTT
TRBJ2-1 few TRBV11-2 14 TRBD2 CASTLADSYNEQFF TGTGCCAGCACACTAGCGGACTCCTACAATGAGCAGTTCTTC
TRBJ2-2 few TRBV9 14 . CASSPSANTGELFF TGTGCCAGCAGCCCATCGGCGAACACCGGGGAGCTGTTTTTT
TRBJ1-2 many TRBV29-1 12 . CSVEGSGGGYTF TGCAGCGTAGAAGGGAGTGGTGGTGGCTACACCTTC
TRBJ2-7 . TRBV28 12 . CASSLGQREQYF TGTGCCAGCAGTTTAGGCCAGCGCGAGCAGTACTTC
TRBJ2-5 many TRBV6-5 16 TRBD2 CASSLGTSGGRETQYF TGTGCCAGCAGCCTAGGGACTAGCGGGGGGCGAGAGACCCAGTACTTC
TRBJ1-5 few TRBV7-2 17 TRBD1 CASSLRTGGRFNQPQHF TGTGCCAGCAGCTTAAGGACAGGGGGTCGTTTCAATCAGCCCCAGCATTTT
TRBJ1-6 many TRBV5-1 16 . CASSLTGSRVDSPLHF TGCGCCAGCAGCTTGACCGGGAGTCGGGTTGATTCACCCCTCCACTTT
TRBJ2-1 many TRBV6-2/TRBV6-3 16 . CASTQLLGGRYNEQFF TGTGCCAGCACCCAACTGTTGGGGGGACGTTACAATGAGCAGTTCTTC
TRBJ1-2 few TRBV5-5 16 . CASIGRTWGLDYGYTF TGTGCCAGCATCGGCCGAACCTGGGGGCTCGACTATGGCTACACCTTC
TRBJ2-1 many TRBV6-5 15 . CASTRRSGWYNEQFF TGTGCCAGCACCCGACGGAGCGGGTGGTACAATGAGCAGTTCTTC
TRBJ1-1 . TRBV7-9 11 . CASGLNTEAFF TGTGCCAGCGGCTTGAACACTGAAGCTTTCTTT
TRBJ2-1 many TRBV28 12 . CASSLISDEQFF TGTGCCAGCAGTTTAATATCGGATGAGCAGTTCTTC
TRBJ2-1 many TRBV20-1 15 TRBD2 CSASLRAGGYNEQFF TGCAGTGCTAGCCTTCGTGCGGGGGGGTACAATGAGCAGTTCTTC
TRBJ1-1 many TRBV10-3 16 . CAISDSGRGRTGEAFF TGTGCCATCAGTGATTCGGGACGGGGTCGAACAGGTGAAGCTTTCTTT
TRBJ1-4 many TRBV6-6 18 TRBD1 CASSYQRQGQVESEKLFF TGTGCCAGCAGTTACCAGAGACAGGGTCAGGTCGAAAGTGAAAAACTGTTTTTT
TRBJ2-7 few TRBV6-5 15 . CASSYSLNGAYEQYF TGTGCCAGCAGTTACTCGTTAAACGGTGCCTACGAGCAGTACTTC
TRBJ1-5 . TRBV30 13 . CAWSGAASRPQHF TGTGCCTGGAGTGGGGCGGCCTCACGGCCCCAGCATTTT
TRBJ2-2 many TRBV7-7 15 . CASSPRGGRTGELFF TGTGCTAGCAGCCCCAGGGGGGGTCGCACCGGGGAGCTGTTTTTT
TRBJ1-5 few TRBV28 12 . CASTLPREPQHF TGTGCCAGCACCCTACCGAGAGAGCCCCAGCATTTT
TRBJ2-5 . TRBV6-2/TRBV6-3 17 . CASSYSMRDRELETQYF TGTGCCAGCAGTTACTCGATGCGGGACAGAGAATTAGAGACCCAGTACTTC
TRBJ2-7 few TRBV30 17 TRBD2 CAWSKMGKRDYSYEQYF TGTGCCTGGAGTAAAATGGGAAAGCGGGACTACTCCTACGAGCAGTACTTC
TRBJ2-1 many TRBV15 16 . CATSRVLLAGDNEQFF TGTGCCACCAGCAGAGTCCTTCTAGCAGGGGACAATGAGCAGTTCTTC
TRBJ2-5 few TRBV18 14 . CASSRGGAQETQYF TGTGCCAGCTCACGTGGCGGGGCTCAAGAGACCCAGTACTTC
TRBJ1-1 many TRBV5-4 13 TRBD1 CASSLQGATEAFF TGTGCCAGCAGCTTGCAGGGGGCAACTGAAGCTTTCTTT
TRBJ1-6 few TRBV5-5 14 . CASSGTTGDSPLHF TGTGCCAGCAGCGGAACCACAGGAGATTCACCCCTCCACTTT
TRBJ2-3 many TRBV18 16 TRBD2 CASSSTVAGYTDTQYF TGTGCCAGCTCATCTACTGTAGCGGGGTACACAGATACGCAGTATTTT
TRBJ2-2 many TRBV7-6 16 TRBD1 CASSLGTGVATGELFF TGTGCCAGCAGCTTAGGGACAGGGGTTGCCACCGGGGAGCTGTTTTTT
TRBJ1-3 . TRBV3-1 11 . CASSRSSTIYF TGTGCCAGCAGCCGGTCGAGCACCATATATTTT
TRBJ2-7 medium-sized TRBV7-6 12 . CASSDDIYEQYF TGTGCCAGCAGCGACGACATCTACGAGCAGTACTTC
TRBJ1-4 few TRBV7-3 15 . CASSLSGGSEEKLFF TGTGCCAGCAGCTTATCGGGGGGCTCGGAAGAAAAACTGTTTTTT
TRBJ2-4 . TRBV18 15 TRBD1 CASSPRTGEVSIQYF TGTGCCAGCTCACCCAGGACAGGGGAAGTATCCATTCAGTACTTC
TRBJ2-2 . TRBV29-1 14 . CSVETDINTGVLFF TGCAGCGTTGAGACGGATATTAACACCGGGGTGCTGTTTTTT